This entry is about one T cell receptor beta chain. It has no known antigen specificity. The record has no base qualities; no much larger clone is one base away. The sample originates from a study of blood T cell repertoires in COVID-19 (dated by TCRdb to the early 2020s). General notes on the study: Samples from collaborators originated in the United States, Italy and Spain and spanned both the acute and convalescent phases of COVID-19. Deeply sampled blood TCRbeta repertoires from subjects exposed to, actively infected with, or recovered from COVID-19 were included in the dataset. Samples came from the ongoing ImmuneRACE study (first 160 participants) plus 1,254 subjects from 6 global collaborators. The prospective study material was composed of cDNA or gDNA derived from T cells, B-cell-depleted T cells, or PBMCs. The repertoires were released in a freely available public database meant as a resource for research on the immune response to SARS-CoV-2. HLA class I and class II types, where available, came from metadata supplied by the sample provider rather than from assay-based typing. Nearly every sample came with metadata listing a de-identified subject ID, COVID-19 status, age in years and sex.

Whole blood was collected in K2EDTA tubes by collaborating institutions according to the institutions' own protocols. For TCRbeta analysis, collaborators shipped samples as frozen whole blood, isolated PBMCs, or DNA extracted from either of those sample types. The germline V gene (reference sequence) yields SGHNT for CDR1 and YYREEE for CDR2. Ends trimmed: V by 7 bases, J by 7 bases; bases unmatched to a gene: 15. CDR3 length: 16 amino acids, cysteine to phenylalanine. Of the read, only the CDR3 DNA is kept; its 48 bases are in frame from base 1. TCRbeta CDR3 regions were amplified from genomic DNA using the immunoSEQ Assay, a bias-controlled multiplex PCR. As for the original processing: The number of nucleated cells in each sample was estimated by amplification of reference gene primers within the assay. Sequence reads were collapsed and filtered to measure the absolute abundance of every unique TCRbeta CDR3 rearrangement. For each sample, productive Simpson clonality was calculated as the square root of Simpson's diversity index across productive rearrangements. TCRdb took this table from immuneACCESS and kept in-frame rearrangements with V and J called. Such tables lack part of the clones; where checked against another copy, unresolved V genes explain under half of the gap, and the rest is unexplained. The DNA gave D and trimming, while V, J and clone size come from that table. Counted in this sample were around 60,000 clones; over 70% of them appeared once. In total, the top ten clones hold 25% to 35% of the sample.

Study-level results and caveats: Clinical and demographic metadata were provided uncurated, with the amount varying by source and participant.

This TCR was recovered from a human donor in a cohort sampled during active COVID-19. The sequence is built from TRBV5-4 and TRBJ1-2; 11 middle bases align to TRBD1. Sequenced input: peripheral blood. Here the CDR3 is given as CASQTRSGTGGFGYTF. The bases read TGTGCCAGCCAAACACGTTCCGGGACAGGGGGATTTGGCTACACCTTC.